This TCR beta chain came from a study of cytomegalovirus exposure and HLA in healthy donors. This clone occurred a few times. The CDR3 has 15 residues. Trimming took 6 bases from V and 1 from J; bases not matched to a gene: 8. Germline V gene sequence: CDR1 KGHSH, CDR2 LQKENI. Generated by immunoSEQ multiplex PCR, the TCRdb table keeps only in-frame clones and is missing some. The sample shows about 220,000 clones, approximately 80% of them seen only once. V is TRBV18 and J is TRBJ1-1, with 7 bases lining up with TRBD1. The sequence was collected from a woman aged 30 to 39 in good health and CMV-seropositive. Sequenced sample: PBMCs. The CDR3 region has the DNA TGTGCCAGCTCGCCAACGAGGGGGCGGAACACTGAAGCTTTCTTT. This gives the protein CASSPTRGRNTEAFF.